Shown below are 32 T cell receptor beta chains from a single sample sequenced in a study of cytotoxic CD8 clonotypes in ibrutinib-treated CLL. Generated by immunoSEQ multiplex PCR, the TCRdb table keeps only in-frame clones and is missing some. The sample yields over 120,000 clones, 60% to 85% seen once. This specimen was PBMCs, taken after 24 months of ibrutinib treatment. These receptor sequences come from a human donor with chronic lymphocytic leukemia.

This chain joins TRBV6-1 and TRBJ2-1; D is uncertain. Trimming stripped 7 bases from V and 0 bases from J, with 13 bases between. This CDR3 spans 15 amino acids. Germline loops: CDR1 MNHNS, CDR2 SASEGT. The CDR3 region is CASNPTSYSYNEQFF. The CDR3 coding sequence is TGTGCCAGCAACCCGACCTCATACTCCTACAATGAGCAGTTCTTC.

The chain's CDR3 is CASSLGPSGRGEQFF. The CDR3, as DNA: TGTGCCAGCTCACTCGGTCCCAGCGGGAGGGGTGAGCAGTTCTTC. V and J are TRBV18 and TRBJ2-1, with 10 bases fitting TRBD2. The CDR3 extends over 15 amino acids. Germline values: CDR1 KGHSH, CDR2 LQKENI. V gave up 4 bases and J gave up 9 bases; unmatched junction bases: 9.

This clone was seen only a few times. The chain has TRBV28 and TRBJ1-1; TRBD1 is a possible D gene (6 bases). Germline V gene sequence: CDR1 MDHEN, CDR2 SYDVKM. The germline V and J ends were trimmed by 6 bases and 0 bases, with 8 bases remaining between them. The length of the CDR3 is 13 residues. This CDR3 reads CASRRDMNTEAFF. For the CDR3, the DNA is TGTGCCAGCAGGAGGGACATGAACACTGAAGCTTTCTTT.

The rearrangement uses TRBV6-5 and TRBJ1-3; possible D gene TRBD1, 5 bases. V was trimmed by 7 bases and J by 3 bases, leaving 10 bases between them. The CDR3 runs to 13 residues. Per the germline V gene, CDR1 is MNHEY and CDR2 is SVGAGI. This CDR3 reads CASMTGGGNTIYF. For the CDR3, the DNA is TGTGCCAGCATGACGGGGGGTGGAAACACCATATATTTT.

The CDR3 coding sequence is TGTGCCATCACCCCCGAAACATCTGGAAACACCATATATTTT. Protein product: CAITPETSGNTIYF. V gene TRBV10-3 combines with J gene TRBJ1-3; D is undetermined. The CDR3 covers 14 residues. Deletions cut 7 bases from V and 1 base from J, with 11 bases between. CDR1 is ENHRY, CDR2 SYGVKD, per germline.

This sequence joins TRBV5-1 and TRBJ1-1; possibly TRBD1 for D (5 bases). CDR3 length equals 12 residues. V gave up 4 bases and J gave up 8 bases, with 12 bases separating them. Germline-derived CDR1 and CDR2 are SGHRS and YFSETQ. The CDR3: CASSPSGDEAFF. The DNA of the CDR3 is TGCGCCAGCAGCCCGAGTGGGGACGAAGCTTTCTTT.

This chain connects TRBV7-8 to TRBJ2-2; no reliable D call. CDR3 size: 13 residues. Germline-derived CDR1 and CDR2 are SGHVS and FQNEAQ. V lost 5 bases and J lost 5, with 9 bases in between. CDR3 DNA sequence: TGTGCCAGCAGCCAGACCCGAACCGGGGAGCTGTTTTTT. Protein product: CASSQTRTGELFF.

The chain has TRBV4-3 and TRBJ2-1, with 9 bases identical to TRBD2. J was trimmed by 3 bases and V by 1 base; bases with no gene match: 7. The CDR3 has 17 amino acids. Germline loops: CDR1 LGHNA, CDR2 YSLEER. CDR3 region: CASSQATGTSIYNEQFF. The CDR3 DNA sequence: TGCGCCAGCAGCCAAGCAACCGGGACTAGCATCTACAATGAGCAGTTCTTC.

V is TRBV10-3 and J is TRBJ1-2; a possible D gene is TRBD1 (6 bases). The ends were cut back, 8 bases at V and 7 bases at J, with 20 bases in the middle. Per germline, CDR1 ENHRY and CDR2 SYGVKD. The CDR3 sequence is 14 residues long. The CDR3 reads CAIRQAGERGGYTF. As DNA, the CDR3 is TGTGCCATCCGCCAGGCAGGGGAACGGGGTGGCTACACCTTC.

The CDR3 sequence is CAISSGPYGYTF. The CDR3 DNA reads TGTGCCATCTCGTCAGGGCCTTATGGCTACACCTTC. This rearrangement joins TRBV10-3 to TRBJ1-2; D may be TRBD1 (5 bases). V was shortened by 8 bases and J by 5 bases, with 12 bases between the two germline ends. CDR3 length equals 12 residues. Per the germline V gene, CDR1 is ENHRY and CDR2 is SYGVKD.

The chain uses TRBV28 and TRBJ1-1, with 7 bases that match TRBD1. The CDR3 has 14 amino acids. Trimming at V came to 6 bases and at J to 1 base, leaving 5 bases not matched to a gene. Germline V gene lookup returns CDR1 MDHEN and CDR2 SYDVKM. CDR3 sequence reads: CASRPGQTNTEAFF. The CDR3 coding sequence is TGTGCCAGCAGGCCGGGACAGACGAACACTGAAGCTTTCTTT.

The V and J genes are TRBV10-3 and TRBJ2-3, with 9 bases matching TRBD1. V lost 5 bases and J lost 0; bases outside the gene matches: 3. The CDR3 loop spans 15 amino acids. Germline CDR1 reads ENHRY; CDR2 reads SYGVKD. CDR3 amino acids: CAISRDRASTDTQYF. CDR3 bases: TGTGCCATCAGTAGGGACAGGGCTAGCACAGATACGCAGTATTTT.

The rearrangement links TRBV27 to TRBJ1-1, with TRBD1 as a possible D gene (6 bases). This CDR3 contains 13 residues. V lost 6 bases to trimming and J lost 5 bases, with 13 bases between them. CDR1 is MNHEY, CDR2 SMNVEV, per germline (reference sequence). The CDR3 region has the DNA TGTGCCAGCAGGGATCAGGGGATAACTGAAGCTTTCTTT. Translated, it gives CASRDQGITEAFF.

CDR3 region: CASSQLGGSTGSYQETQYF. In DNA form, the CDR3 reads TGTGCCAGCAGCCAATTAGGGGGGTCAACAGGAAGCTACCAAGAGACCCAGTACTTC. This chain joins TRBV16 and TRBJ2-5; D possibly uses TRBD1 or TRBD2 (6 bases each). Germline V lookup: CDR1 KGHSY, CDR2 FQNENV. V gave up 1 base and J gave up 0 bases, with 21 bases separating them. The CDR3 consists of 19 residues.

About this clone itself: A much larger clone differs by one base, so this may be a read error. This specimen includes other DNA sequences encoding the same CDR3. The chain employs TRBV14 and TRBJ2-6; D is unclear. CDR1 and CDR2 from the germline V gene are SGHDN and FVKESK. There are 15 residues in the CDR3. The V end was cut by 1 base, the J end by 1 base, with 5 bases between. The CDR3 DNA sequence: TGTGCCAGCAGCCAAGTGGGTTCTGGGGCCAACGTCCTGACTTTC. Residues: CASSQVGSGANVLTF.

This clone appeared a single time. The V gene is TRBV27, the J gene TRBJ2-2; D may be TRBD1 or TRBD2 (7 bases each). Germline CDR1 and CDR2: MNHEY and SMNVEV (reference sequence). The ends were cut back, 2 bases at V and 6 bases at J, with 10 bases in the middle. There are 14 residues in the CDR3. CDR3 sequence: CASSLQGGSGELFF. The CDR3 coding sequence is TGTGCCAGCAGTTTACAGGGGGGGTCCGGGGAGCTGTTTTTT.

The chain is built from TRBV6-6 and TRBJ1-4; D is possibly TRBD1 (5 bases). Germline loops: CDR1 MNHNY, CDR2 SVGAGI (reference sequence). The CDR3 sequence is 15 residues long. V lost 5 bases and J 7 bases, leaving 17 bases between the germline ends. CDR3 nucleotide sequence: TGTGCCAGCAGTCCCCCGGGGGGGATCGGTGAAAAACTGTTTTTT. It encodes CASSPPGGIGEKLFF.

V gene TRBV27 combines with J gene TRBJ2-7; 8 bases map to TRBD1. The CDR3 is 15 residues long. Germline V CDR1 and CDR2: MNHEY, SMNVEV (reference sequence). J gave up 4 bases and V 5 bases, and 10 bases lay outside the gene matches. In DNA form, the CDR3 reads TGTGCCAGCAGTCCCGAGACAGGGGTTTGGTACGAGCAGTACTTC. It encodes CASSPETGVWYEQYF.

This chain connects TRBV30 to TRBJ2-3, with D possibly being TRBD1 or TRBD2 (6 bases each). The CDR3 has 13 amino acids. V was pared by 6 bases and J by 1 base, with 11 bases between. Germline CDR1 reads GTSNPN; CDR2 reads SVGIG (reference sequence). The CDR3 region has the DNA TGTGCCTGTGGGGGGCTGGGCACAGATACGCAGTATTTT. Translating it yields CACGGLGTDTQYF.

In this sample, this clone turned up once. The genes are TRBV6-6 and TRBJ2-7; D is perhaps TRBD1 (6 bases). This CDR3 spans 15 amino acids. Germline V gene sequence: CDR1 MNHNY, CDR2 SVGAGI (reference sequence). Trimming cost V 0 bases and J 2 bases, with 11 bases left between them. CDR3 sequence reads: CASSYSTGAPYEQYF. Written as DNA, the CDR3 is TGTGCCAGCAGTTACTCGACAGGAGCCCCCTACGAGCAGTACTTC.

The CDR3, as DNA: TGTGCCAGCACCCGGGACGGACAAGAGACCCAGTACTTC. Translated, it gives CASTRDGQETQYF. This chain joins TRBV2 and TRBJ2-5, with D perhaps assigned TRBD1 or TRBD2 (5 bases each). Germline V CDR1 and CDR2: SNHLY, FYNNEI. Trimming took 7 bases from V and 2 from J, leaving 11 bases between them. The CDR3 spans 13 residues.

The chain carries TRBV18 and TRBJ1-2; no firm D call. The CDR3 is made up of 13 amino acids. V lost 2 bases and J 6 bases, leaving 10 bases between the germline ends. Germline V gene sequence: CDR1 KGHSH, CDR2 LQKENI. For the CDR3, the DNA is TGTGCCAGCTCACCATCGGGCTGGGATGGCTACACCTTC. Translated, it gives CASSPSGWDGYTF.

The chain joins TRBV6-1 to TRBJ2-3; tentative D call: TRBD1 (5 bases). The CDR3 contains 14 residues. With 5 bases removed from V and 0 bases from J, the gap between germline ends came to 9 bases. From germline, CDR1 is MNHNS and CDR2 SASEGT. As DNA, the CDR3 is TGTGCCAGCAGTATGGGGCCGAGCACAGATACGCAGTATTTT. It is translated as CASSMGPSTDTQYF.

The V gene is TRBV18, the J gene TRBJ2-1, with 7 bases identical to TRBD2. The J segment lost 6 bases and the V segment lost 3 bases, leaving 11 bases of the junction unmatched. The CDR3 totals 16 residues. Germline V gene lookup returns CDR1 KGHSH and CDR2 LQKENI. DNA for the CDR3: TGTGCCAGCTCACCCCCCGGGACTACCCCCACCAATGAGCAGTTCTTC. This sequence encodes CASSPPGTTPTNEQFF.

CDR3 sequence reads: CASSVGQGYEQYF. CDR3 sequence (DNA): TGTGCCAGTAGTGTGGGACAGGGCTACGAGCAGTACTTC. The rearrangement joins TRBV19 to TRBJ2-7, with TRBD1 identical over 9 bases. Germline V gene sequence: CDR1 LNHDA, CDR2 SQIVND (reference sequence). J lost 3 bases, V lost 5 bases, and 2 bases had no gene match. The CDR3 contains 13 residues.

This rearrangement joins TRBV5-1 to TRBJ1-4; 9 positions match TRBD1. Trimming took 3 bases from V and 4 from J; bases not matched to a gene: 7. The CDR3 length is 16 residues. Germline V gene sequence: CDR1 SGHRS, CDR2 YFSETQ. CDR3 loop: CASSSTGGSGNEKLFF. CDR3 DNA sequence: TGCGCCAGCAGCTCGACAGGGGGATCTGGTAATGAAAAACTGTTTTTT.

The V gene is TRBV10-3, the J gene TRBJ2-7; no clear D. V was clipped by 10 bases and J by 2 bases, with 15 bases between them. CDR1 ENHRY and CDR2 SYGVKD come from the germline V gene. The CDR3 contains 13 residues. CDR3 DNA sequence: TGTGCCACCCTGGACCCGACCGCCTACGAGCAGTACTTC. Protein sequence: CATLDPTAYEQYF.

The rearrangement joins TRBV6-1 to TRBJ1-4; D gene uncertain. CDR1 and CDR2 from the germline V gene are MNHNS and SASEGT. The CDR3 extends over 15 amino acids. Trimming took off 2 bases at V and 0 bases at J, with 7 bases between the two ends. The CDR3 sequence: CASSEFGSTNEKLFF. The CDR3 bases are TGTGCCAGCAGTGAATTTGGGTCAACTAATGAAAAACTGTTTTTT.

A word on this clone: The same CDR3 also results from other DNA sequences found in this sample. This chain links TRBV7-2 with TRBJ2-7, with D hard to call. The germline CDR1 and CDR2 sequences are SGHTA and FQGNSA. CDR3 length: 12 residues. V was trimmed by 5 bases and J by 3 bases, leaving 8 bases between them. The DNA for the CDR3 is TGTGCCAGCAGCCCCCTGGGCTACGAGCAGTACTTC. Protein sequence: CASSPLGYEQYF.

CDR3 loop: CASSLVGTSGTQYF. CDR3 sequence (DNA): TGTGCCAGCAGCTTGGTGGGGACTAGCGGGACCCAGTACTTC. The V call is TRBV5-6, the J call TRBJ2-5; 11 nucleotides match TRBD2. This CDR3 has 14 amino acids. Trimming removed 0 bases from V and 7 bases from J; junction bases left unmatched: 2. Germline CDR1 is SGHDT and CDR2 is YYEEEE.

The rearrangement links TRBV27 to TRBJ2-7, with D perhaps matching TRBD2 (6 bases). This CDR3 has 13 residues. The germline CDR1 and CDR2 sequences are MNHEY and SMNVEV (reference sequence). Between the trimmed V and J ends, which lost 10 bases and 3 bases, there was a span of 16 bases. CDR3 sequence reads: CATSRDSHYEQYF. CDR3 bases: TGTGCCACCTCCCGGGACTCGCACTACGAGCAGTACTTC.

The CDR3 DNA is TGTGCCAGCACCCCCCGACCAAACGAGCAGTACTTC. This encodes CASTPRPNEQYF. The rearrangement uses TRBV6-6 and TRBJ2-7; D gene unclear. V dropped 7 bases and J dropped 5 bases, with 12 bases sitting between them. The CDR3 runs to 12 residues. Germline V lookup: CDR1 MNHNY, CDR2 SVGAGI (reference sequence).